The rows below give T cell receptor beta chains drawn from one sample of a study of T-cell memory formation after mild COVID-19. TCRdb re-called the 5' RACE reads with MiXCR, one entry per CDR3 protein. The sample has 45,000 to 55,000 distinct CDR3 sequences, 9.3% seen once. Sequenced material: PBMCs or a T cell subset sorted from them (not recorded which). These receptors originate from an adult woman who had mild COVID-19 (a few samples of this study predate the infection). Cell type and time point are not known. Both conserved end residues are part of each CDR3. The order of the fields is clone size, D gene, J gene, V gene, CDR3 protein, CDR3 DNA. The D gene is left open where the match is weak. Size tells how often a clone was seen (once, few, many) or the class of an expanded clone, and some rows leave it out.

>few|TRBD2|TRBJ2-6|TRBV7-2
CASSSLAGLSGANVLTF
TGTGCCAGCAGCTCCTTAGCGGGACTCTCTGGGGCCAACGTCCTGACTTTC
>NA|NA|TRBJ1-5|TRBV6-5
CASKMLHSNQPQHF
TGTGCCAGCAAAATGCTCCATAGCAATCAGCCCCAGCATTTT
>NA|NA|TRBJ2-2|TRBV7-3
CATRSGNTGELFF
TGTGCCACCCGATCAGGGAACACCGGGGAGCTGTTTTTT
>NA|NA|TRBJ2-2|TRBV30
CAWSVGRTYTGELFF
TGTGCCTGGAGTGTTGGCAGGACCTACACCGGGGAGCTGTTTTTT
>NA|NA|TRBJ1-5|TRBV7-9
CASSLDRGNQPQHF
TGTGCCAGCAGCTTAGACAGAGGCAATCAGCCCCAGCATTTT
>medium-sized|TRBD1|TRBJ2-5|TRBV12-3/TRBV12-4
CASSLSDRRETQYF
TGTGCCAGCAGTCTCTCGGACAGGAGGGAGACCCAGTACTTC
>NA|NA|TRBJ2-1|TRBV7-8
CASSENTHLQGTYNEQFF
TGTGCCAGCAGCGAAAACACTCACCTACAGGGAACCTACAATGAGCAGTTCTTC
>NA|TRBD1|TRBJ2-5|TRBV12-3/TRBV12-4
CASSLDRGFMQETQYF
TGTGCCAGCAGCCTGGACAGGGGTTTTATGCAAGAGACCCAGTACTTC
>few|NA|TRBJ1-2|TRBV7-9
CASSLDTGLCTF
TGTGCCAGCAGCTTAGACACAGGGTTGTGTACCTTC
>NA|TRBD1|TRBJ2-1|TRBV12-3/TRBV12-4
CASSSQARGNEQFF
TGTGCCAGCAGTTCCCAGGCCAGGGGGAATGAGCAGTTCTTC
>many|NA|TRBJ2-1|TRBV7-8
CASRRSGDYNEQFF
TGTGCCAGCAGGCGGAGCGGTGACTACAATGAGCAGTTCTTC
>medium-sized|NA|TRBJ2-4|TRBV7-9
CASSDELAKNIQYF
TGTGCCAGCAGTGACGAGCTAGCCAAAAACATTCAGTACTTC
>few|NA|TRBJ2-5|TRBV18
CASSPKGTGETQYF
TGTGCCAGCTCACCAAAGGGGACGGGAGAGACCCAGTACTTC
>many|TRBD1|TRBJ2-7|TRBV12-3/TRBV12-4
CASSLRDRGVYEQYF
TGTGCCAGCAGTCTACGCGACAGGGGGGTCTACGAGCAGTACTTC
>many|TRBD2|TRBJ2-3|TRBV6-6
CASSYRSSGGSTDTQYF
TGTGCCAGCAGTTATCGCTCTAGCGGGGGGAGCACAGATACGCAGTATTTT
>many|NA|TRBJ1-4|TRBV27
CASRPTGDMGKLFF
TGTGCCAGCAGACCGACCGGGGATATGGGAAAACTGTTTTTT
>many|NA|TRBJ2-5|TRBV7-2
CASSPGWTQYF
TGTGCCAGCAGCCCCGGGTGGACCCAGTACTTC
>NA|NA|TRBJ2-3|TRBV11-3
CASSSQRSDTQYF
TGTGCCAGCAGCTCCCAACGGTCAGATACGCAGTATTTT
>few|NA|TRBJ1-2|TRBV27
CASAFRQQRGYTF
TGTGCCAGCGCCTTCCGGCAACAGAGGGGCTACACCTTC
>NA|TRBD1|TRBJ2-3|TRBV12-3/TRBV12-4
CASRKKRTGGPNTQYF
TGTGCCAGCAGGAAAAAGCGGACAGGGGGACCGAATACGCAGTATTTT
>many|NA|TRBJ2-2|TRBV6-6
CASSGPNTGELFF
TGTGCCAGCTCCGGACCAAACACCGGGGAGCTGTTTTTT
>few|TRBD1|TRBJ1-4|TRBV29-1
CSVDSGTGSEKLFF
TGCAGCGTTGATTCCGGGACAGGGAGTGAAAAACTGTTTTTT
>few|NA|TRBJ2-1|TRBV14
CASSPRQGREQFF
TGTGCCAGCAGCCCAAGACAAGGGAGGGAGCAGTTCTTC
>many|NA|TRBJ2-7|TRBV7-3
CASSPIGGVNEQYF
TGTGCCAGCAGCCCAATCGGCGGGGTAAACGAGCAGTACTTC
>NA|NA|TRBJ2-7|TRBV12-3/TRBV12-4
CASSLAGSNYEQYF
TGTGCCAGCAGTTTAGCGGGCAGCAACTACGAGCAGTACTTC
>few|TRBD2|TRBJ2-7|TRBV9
CASSVERLAGVPEQYF
TGTGCCAGCAGCGTAGAGCGACTAGCGGGAGTCCCCGAGCAGTACTTC